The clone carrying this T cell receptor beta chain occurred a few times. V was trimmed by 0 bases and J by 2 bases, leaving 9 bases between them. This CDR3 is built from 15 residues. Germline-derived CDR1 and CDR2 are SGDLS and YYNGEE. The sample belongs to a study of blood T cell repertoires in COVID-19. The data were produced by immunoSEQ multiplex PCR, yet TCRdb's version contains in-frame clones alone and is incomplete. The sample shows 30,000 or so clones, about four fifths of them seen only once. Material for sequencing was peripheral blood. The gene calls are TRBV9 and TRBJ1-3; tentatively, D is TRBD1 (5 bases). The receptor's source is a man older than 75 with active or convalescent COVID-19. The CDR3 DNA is TGTGCCAGCAGCGTAGCTGCGACAGCTGGAAACACCATATATTTT. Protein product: CASSVAATAGNTIYF.